The clone carrying this T cell receptor (beta chain) was recorded only once. 60 Vbeta and 13 Jbeta primers were used in PCR. Profiled with immunoSEQ multiplex PCR; TCRdb holds only in-frame clones, not every one. Altogether approximately 150,000 clones are present, approximately 85% being singletons, with the ten largest covering around 2.5%. This entry comes from a study of cytomegalovirus exposure and HLA in healthy donors. CDR1 is LNHNV, CDR2 YYDKDF, per germline (reference sequence). The ends were cut back, 0 bases at V and 9 bases at J, with 9 bases in the middle. This CDR3 contains 13 residues. Specimen: PBMCs. The V and J genes are TRBV15 and TRBJ2-1; D unclear. The clonotype originates from a young man in good health and CMV-seropositive. The CDR3 DNA follows: TGTGCCACCAGCAGAGATCTACCCGCTGAGCAGTTCTTC. This sequence encodes CATSRDLPAEQFF.